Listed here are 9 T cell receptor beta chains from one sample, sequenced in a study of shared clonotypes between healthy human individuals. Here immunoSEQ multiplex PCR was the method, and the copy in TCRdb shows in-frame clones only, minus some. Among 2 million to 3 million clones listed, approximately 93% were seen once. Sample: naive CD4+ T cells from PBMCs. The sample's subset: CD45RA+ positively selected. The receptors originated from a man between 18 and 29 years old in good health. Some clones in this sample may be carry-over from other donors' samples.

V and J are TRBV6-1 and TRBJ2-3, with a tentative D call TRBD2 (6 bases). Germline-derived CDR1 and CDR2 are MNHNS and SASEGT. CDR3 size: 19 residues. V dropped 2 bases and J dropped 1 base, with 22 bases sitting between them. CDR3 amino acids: CASSETSKEGYVGTDTQYF. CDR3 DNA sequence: TGTGCCAGCAGTGAAACGTCTAAGGAGGGGTACGTTGGCACAGATACGCAGTATTTT.

Written as DNA, the CDR3 is TGCGCCAGCAGCTTAAACGGGAGAGGCGGAGGGGAGCAGTACTTC. This encodes CASSLNGRGGGEQYF. This chain connects TRBV5-1 to TRBJ2-7; possible D gene TRBD2, 6 bases. The CDR3 runs to 15 residues. Between the trimmed V and J ends, which lost 2 bases and 7 bases, there was a span of 19 bases. CDR1 SGHRS and CDR2 YFSETQ come from the germline V gene. The variable domain in full, with the rest retrieved from reference TRBV5-1 and TRBJ2-7, is KAGVTQTPRYLIKTRGQQVTLSCSPISGHRSVSWYQQTPGQGLQFLFEYFSETQRNKGNFPGRFSGRQFSNSRSEMNVSTLELGDSALYLCASSLNGRGGGEQYFGPGTRLTVT.

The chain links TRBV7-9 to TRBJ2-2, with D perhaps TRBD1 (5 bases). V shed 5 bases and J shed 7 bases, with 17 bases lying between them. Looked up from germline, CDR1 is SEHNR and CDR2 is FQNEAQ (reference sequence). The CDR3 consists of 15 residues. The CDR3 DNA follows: TGTGCCAGCAGCCACAGGCCCCTCTTCAACGGGGAGCTGTTTTTT. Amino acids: CASSHRPLFNGELFF.

CDR3 sequence: CASADPGAAYEQYF. CDR3 in DNA: TGCGCCAGCGCGGATCCAGGGGCCGCCTACGAGCAGTACTTC. This chain connects TRBV5-1 to TRBJ2-7; possibly TRBD1 for D (6 bases). The CDR3 runs to 14 residues. CDR1 SGHRS and CDR2 YFSETQ come from the germline V gene. Trimming took 7 bases from V and 2 from J, leaving 16 bases between them.

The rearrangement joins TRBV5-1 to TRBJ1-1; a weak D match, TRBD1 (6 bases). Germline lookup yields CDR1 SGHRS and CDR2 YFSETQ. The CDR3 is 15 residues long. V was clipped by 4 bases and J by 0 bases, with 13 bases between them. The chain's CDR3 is CASSRWTDMNTEAFF. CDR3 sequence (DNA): TGCGCCAGCAGCCGCTGGACAGACATGAACACTGAAGCTTTCTTT.

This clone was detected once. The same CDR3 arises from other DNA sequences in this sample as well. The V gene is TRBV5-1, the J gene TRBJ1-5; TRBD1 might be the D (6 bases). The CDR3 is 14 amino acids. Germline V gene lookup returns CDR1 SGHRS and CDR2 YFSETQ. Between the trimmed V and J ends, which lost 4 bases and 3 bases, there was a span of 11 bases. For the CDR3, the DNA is TGCGCCAGCAGCCCGGGGGCGTCCAATCAGCCCCAGCATTTT. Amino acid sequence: CASSPGASNQPQHF. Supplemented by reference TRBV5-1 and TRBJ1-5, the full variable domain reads KAGVTQTPRYLIKTRGQQVTLSCSPISGHRSVSWYQQTPGQGLQFLFEYFSETQRNKGNFPGRFSGRQFSNSRSEMNVSTLELGDSALYLCASSPGASNQPQHFGDGTRLSIL.

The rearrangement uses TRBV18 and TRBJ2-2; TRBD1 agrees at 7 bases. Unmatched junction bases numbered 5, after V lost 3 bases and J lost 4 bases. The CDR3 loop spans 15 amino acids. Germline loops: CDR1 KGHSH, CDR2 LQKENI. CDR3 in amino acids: CASSPQGVSTGELFF. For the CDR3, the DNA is TGTGCCAGCTCACCCCAGGGGGTGTCCACCGGGGAGCTGTTTTTT.

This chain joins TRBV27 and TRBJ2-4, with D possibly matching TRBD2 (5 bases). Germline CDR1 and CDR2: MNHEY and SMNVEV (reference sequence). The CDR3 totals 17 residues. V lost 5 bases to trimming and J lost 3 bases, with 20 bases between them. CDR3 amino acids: CASSPDPWRAGKNIQYF. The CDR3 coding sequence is TGTGCCAGCAGTCCCGACCCATGGCGGGCAGGCAAAAACATTCAGTACTTC.

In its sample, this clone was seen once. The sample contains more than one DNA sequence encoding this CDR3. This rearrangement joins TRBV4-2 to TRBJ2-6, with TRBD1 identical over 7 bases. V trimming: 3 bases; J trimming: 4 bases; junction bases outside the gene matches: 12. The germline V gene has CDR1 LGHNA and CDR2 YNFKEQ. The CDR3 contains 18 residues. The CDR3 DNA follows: TGTGCCAGCAGCCAGGATCCCCGACAGGGATCCGGGGCCAACGTCCTGACTTTC. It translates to CASSQDPRQGSGANVLTF.